This paragraph covers one TCR beta chain sequence. Only in-frame clones appear in the TCRdb table, and some are missing; sequencing was by immunoSEQ multiplex PCR. Here the sample spans some 37,000 clones, 90% to 95% being singletons. Germline loops: CDR1 KGHSH, CDR2 LQKENI. V was shortened by 6 bases and J by 4 bases, with 12 bases between the two germline ends. The CDR3 contains 13 residues. The sample belongs to a study of control samples from healthy donors and cancer patients. The sample was blood. The gene calls are TRBV18 and TRBJ1-1; tentatively, D is TRBD1 (6 bases). This clonotype was sampled from a woman aged 45-65 years in good health. The CDR3 DNA sequence: TGTGCCAGCTCCCAGCAGGGGAGCACTGAAGCTTTCTTT. As protein: CASSQQGSTEAFF.